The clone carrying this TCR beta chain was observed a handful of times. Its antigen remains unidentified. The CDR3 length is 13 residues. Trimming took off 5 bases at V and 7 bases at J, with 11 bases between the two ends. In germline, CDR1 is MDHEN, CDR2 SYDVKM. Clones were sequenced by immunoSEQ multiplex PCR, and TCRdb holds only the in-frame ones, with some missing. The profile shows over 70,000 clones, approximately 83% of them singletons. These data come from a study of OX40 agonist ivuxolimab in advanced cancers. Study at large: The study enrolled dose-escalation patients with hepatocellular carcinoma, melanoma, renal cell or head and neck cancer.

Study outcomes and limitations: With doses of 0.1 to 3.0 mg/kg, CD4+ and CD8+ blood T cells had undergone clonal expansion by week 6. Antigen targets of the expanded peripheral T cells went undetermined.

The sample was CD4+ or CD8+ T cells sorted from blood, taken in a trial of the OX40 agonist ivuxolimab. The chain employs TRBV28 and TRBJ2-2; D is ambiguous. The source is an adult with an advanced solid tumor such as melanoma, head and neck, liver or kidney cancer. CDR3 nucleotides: TGTGCCAGCAGTCCAAGTCATCTCGGGGAGCTGTTTTTT. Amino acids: CASSPSHLGELFF.